What follows are 10 T cell receptor beta chains derived from one specimen sequenced in a study of blood T cell repertoires in COVID-19. Repertoires were generated with immunoSEQ multiplex PCR, while TCRdb's copy carries only in-frame clones and drops some. The table has roughly 70,000 clones, around four fifths seen once; the top ten hold roughly a fifth. Sample: peripheral blood. The receptors stem from a man between 60 and 75 years old with acute or convalescent COVID-19.

This chain connects TRBV7-2 to TRBJ2-1, with 7 bases identical to TRBD2. The V segment lost 4 bases and the J segment 0 bases; nucleotides outside the gene matches: 6. CDR1 and CDR2 (germline): SGHTA, FQGNSA. The CDR3 sequence is 16 residues long. In DNA, the CDR3 is TGTGCCAGCAGCTGGGCTAGCGGCAGCTCCTACAATGAGCAGTTCTTC. Its protein is CASSWASGSSYNEQFF.

The J gene is TRBJ2-7, the V gene TRBV5-1; 9 bases match TRBD2. Trimming cost V 4 bases and J 5 bases; bases outside gene matches: 7. Germline lookup yields CDR1 SGHRS and CDR2 YFSETQ. There are 14 residues in the CDR3. As DNA, the CDR3 is TGCGCCAGCAGCACCGGGACTAGCATCGACGAGCAGTACTTC. Its translation is CASSTGTSIDEQYF. Complete variable domain (other parts from reference TRBV5-1 and TRBJ2-7): KAGVTQTPRYLIKTRGQQVTLSCSPISGHRSVSWYQQTPGQGLQFLFEYFSETQRNKGNFPGRFSGRQFSNSRSEMNVSTLELGDSALYLCASSTGTSIDEQYFGPGTRLTVT.

This clone was recorded only once. The chain is built from TRBV6-1 and TRBJ2-3; D is perhaps TRBD2 (6 bases). CDR3 size: 14 residues. CDR1 and CDR2 (germline): MNHNS, SASEGT. V gave up 3 bases and J gave up 6 bases, with 13 bases separating them. CDR3 region: CASSELGTVDTQYF. The CDR3 DNA sequence: TGTGCCAGCAGTGAGCTTGGGACTGTGGATACGCAGTATTTT.

The chain uses TRBV19 and TRBJ2-1; 10 bases are a match to TRBD2. CDR1 is LNHDA and CDR2 is SQIVND in the germline V gene (reference sequence). V shed 8 bases and J 3 bases; nucleotides not matched to a gene: 4. This CDR3 is 14 amino acids long. This CDR3 reads CASQSGGGYNEQFF. The CDR3 DNA reads as TGTGCCAGTCAGAGCGGGGGGGGCTACAATGAGCAGTTCTTC.

In its sample, this clone was seen a few times. This chain links TRBV2 with TRBJ2-6; 8 nucleotides line up with TRBD1. Germline trimming cut 5 bases from V and 8 bases from J; bases unmatched to any gene: 5. Germline CDR1 and CDR2: SNHLY and FYNNEI. The CDR3 is 14 residues long. The CDR3 reads CASSPRTGTNVLTF. CDR3 bases: TGTGCCAGCAGTCCTAGGACAGGGACCAACGTCCTGACTTTC.

The chain combines TRBV15 with TRBJ2-1, with 9 bases identical to TRBD2. V dropped 6 bases and J dropped 7; count of bases not matched to a gene: 4. Germline V gene sequence: CDR1 LNHNV, CDR2 YYDKDF (reference sequence). This CDR3 is built from 13 residues. DNA of the CDR3: TGTGCCACCAGGGCGGGGGGGCGTAATGAGCAGTTCTTC. Amino acid sequence: CATRAGGRNEQFF. Full variable domain (missing parts from reference TRBV15 and TRBJ2-1): DAMVIQNPRYQVTQFGKPVTLSCSQTLNHNVMYWYQQKSSQAPKLLFHYYDKDFNNEADTPDNFQSRRPNTSFCFLDIRSPGLGDTAMYLCATRAGGRNEQFFGPGTRLTVL.

CDR3 in amino acids: CASSTQGLNTEAFF. CDR3 DNA: TGTGCCAGCAGTACACAGGGGCTTAACACTGAAGCTTTCTTT. The V and J genes are TRBV28 and TRBJ1-1, with 7 bases fitting TRBD1. After removal of 5 bases from V and 2 bases from J, the junction contained 5 bases not matched to a gene. Germline loops: CDR1 MDHEN, CDR2 SYDVKM. There are 14 residues in the CDR3.

The chain employs TRBV5-1 and TRBJ2-3; 8 positions match TRBD2. V shed 4 bases and J 1 base; nucleotides not matched to a gene: 5. CDR1 and CDR2 from the germline V gene are SGHRS and YFSETQ. CDR3 length: 15 residues. CDR3 nucleotide sequence: TGCGCCAGCAGCGCGGGGGGTGGAGGCACAGATACGCAGTATTTT. Translating gives CASSAGGGGTDTQYF.

This clone was recorded once. V is TRBV9 and J is TRBJ2-2, with D hard to call. Trimming shortened V by 9 bases and J by 2 bases, and 11 bases separated the two germline ends. Germline CDR1 is SGDLS and CDR2 is YYNGEE. This CDR3 contains 13 residues. CDR3: CATTEYNTGELFF. In DNA, the CDR3 is TGTGCCACTACAGAATACAACACCGGGGAGCTGTTTTTT.

CDR3 region: CASSIPVLSGANVLTF. As DNA, the CDR3 is TGTGCCAGTAGTATTCCGGTCCTCTCTGGGGCCAACGTCCTGACTTTC. This chain uses TRBV19 with TRBJ2-6; D is unresolved. V lost 3 bases and J lost 0, with 9 bases in between. The CDR3 spans 16 residues. CDR1 and CDR2 from the germline V gene are LNHDA and SQIVND (reference sequence).